The clone carrying this TCR beta chain turned up a few times. As yet, its antigen is unknown. This record comes from a study of vaccination and CD4 T cells after COVID-19. The V end was cut by 4 bases, the J end by 5 bases, with 12 bases between. The CDR3 loop spans 13 amino acids. CDR1 is SNHLY, CDR2 FYNNEI, per germline. Oncomine TCR Beta short-read sequencing was applied to DNA from cultured CD4+ T cells. After culture, CD4+ T cells served as the source for genomic DNA extraction. In TCRdb, the PCR reads were re-called with MiXCR into one record per CDR3 protein. The table has around 10,000 distinct CDR3 sequences, approximately 30% seen once. Treatment in this sample: approximately nine-day PBMC culture with coronavirus spike peptide pools or control peptides (ViraFEST assay). During the years 2011-2018, before the COVID-19 pandemic, the unexposed donor's CD4+ T cells were collected.

The receptor comes from a human donor in good health. The material sequenced was CD4+ T cells from blood, cultured in vitro. V usage is TRBV2 and J usage is TRBJ2-7; D might be TRBD2 (5 bases). This CDR3 is CASSAWAGHEQYF. In DNA, the CDR3 is TGTGCCAGCAGTGCCTGGGCGGGCCACGAGCAGTACTTC.